The clone carrying this T cell receptor (beta chain) was picked up a small number of times. As yet, its antigen is unknown. This entry is derived from a study of CD8 T cells in ankylosing spondylitis. Findings and limits, study-wide: Apparently characteristic of ankylosing spondylitis blood was a TCR beta motif (roughly eight highly homologous variants). Reportedly, matched ankylosing spondylitis synovial fluid was significantly enriched for disease-linked clones.

The V gene end was trimmed by 5 bases and the J gene end by 3 bases; junction bases not matched to a gene: 4. The CDR3 is 15 amino acids. CDR1 and CDR2 (germline): DFQATT, SNEGSKA (reference sequence). Quantitative molecular-barcoded 5'-RACE generated the TCR beta libraries. TCRdb re-analysed the 5' RACE reads in MiXCR, keeping a single row per CDR3 protein. Of under 550,000 distinct CDR3 sequences in the sample, 25% to 30% were seen once. The V call is TRBV20-1, the J call TRBJ2-6; 10 nucleotides line up with TRBD1. The TCR comes from a male donor with ankylosing spondylitis. Sequencing was performed on blood, either unsorted or a sorted T cell fraction (not recorded which). DNA of the CDR3: TGCAGTGCTGGGACAGGGGAGGATGGGGCCAACGTCCTGACTTTC. Residues: CSAGTGEDGANVLTF.